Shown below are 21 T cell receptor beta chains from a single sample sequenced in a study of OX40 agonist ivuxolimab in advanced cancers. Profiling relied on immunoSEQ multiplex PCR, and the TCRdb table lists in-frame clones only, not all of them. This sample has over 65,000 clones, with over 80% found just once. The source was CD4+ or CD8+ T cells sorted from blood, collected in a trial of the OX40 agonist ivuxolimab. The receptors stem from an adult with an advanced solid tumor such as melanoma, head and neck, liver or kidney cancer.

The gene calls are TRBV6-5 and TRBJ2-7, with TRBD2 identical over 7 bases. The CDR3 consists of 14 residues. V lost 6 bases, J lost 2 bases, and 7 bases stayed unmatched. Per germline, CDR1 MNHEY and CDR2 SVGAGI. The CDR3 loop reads CASRRGGGAYEQYF. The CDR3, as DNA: TGTGCCAGCAGGCGCGGGGGAGGCGCCTACGAGCAGTACTTC.

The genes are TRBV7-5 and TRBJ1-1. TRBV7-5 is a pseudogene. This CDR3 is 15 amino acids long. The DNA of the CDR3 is TGTGCCAGAAGCTTAGCCTCCAGAGTGAACACTGAAGCTTTCTTT. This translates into CARSLASRVNTEAFF.

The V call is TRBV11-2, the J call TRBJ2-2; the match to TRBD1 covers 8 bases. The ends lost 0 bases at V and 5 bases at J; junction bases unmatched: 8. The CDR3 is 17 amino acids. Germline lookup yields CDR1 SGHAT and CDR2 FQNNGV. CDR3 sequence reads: CASSLDRTGKRTGELFF. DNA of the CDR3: TGTGCCAGCAGCTTAGACCGGACAGGGAAGAGGACCGGGGAGCTGTTTTTT.

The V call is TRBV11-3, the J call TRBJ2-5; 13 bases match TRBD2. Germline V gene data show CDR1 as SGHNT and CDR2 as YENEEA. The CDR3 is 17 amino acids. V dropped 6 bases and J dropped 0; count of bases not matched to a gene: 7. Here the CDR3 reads CASRTGLAGHHQETQYF. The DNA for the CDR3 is TGTGCCAGCAGAACGGGACTAGCGGGACACCACCAAGAGACCCAGTACTTC.

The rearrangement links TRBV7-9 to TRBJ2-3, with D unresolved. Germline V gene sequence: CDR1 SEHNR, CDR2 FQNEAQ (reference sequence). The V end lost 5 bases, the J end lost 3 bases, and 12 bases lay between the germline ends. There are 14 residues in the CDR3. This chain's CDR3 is CASSPVGATDTQYF. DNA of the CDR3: TGTGCCAGCAGCCCGGTTGGAGCTACAGATACGCAGTATTTT.

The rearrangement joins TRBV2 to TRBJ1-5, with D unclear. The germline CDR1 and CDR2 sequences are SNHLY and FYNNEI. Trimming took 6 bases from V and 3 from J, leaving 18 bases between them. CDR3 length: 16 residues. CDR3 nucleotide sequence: TGTGCCAGCAGGAGCCGGGAAGGAGGCCCCAATCAGCCCCAGCATTTT. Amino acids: CASRSREGGPNQPQHF.

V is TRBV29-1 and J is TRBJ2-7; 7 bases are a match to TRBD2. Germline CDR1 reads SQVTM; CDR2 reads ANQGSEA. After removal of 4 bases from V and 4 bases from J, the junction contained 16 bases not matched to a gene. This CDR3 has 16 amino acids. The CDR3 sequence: CSVVLTSPKGSYEQYF. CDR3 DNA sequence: TGCAGCGTTGTTCTGACTAGCCCAAAGGGTTCTTACGAGCAGTACTTC.

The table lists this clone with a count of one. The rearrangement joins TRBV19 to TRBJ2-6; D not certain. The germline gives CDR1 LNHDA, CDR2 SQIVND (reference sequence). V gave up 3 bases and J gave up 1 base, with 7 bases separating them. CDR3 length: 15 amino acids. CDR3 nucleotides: TGTGCCAGTAGTATTTATGCATCTGGGGCCAACGTCCTGACTTTC. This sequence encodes CASSIYASGANVLTF.

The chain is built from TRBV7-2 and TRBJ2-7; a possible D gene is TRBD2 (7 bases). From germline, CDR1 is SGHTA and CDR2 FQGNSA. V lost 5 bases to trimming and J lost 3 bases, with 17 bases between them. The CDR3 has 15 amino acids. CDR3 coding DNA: TGTGCCAGCAGCAGGGGGGGCAGGGCTCTCTACGAGCAGTACTTC. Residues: CASSRGGRALYEQYF.

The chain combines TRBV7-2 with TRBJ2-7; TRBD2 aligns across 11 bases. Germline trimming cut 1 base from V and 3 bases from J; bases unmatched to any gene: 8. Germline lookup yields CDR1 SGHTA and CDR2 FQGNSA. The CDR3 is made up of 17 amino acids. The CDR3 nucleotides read TGTGCCAGCAGCTTAGATGGTACTAGCGGGAGAATCTACGAGCAGTACTTC. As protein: CASSLDGTSGRIYEQYF.

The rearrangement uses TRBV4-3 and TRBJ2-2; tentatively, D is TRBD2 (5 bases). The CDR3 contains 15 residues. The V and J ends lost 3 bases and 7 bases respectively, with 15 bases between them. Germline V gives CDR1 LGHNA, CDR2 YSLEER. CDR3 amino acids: CASSQGEGPGGELFF. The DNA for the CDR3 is TGCGCCAGCAGCCAGGGAGAGGGCCCGGGCGGGGAGCTGTTTTTT.

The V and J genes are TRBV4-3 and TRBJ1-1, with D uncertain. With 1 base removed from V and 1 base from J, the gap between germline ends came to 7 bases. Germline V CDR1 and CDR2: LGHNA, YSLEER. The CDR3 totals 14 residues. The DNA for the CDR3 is TGCGCCAGCAGCCAAGTTAACAAGAACACTGAAGCTTTCTTT. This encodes CASSQVNKNTEAFF.

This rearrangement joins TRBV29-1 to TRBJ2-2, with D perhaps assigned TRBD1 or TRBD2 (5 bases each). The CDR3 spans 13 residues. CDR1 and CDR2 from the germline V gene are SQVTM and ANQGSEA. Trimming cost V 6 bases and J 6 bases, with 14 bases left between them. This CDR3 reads CSVLGRGAGELFF. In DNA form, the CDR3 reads TGCAGCGTCCTGGGCCGGGGCGCCGGGGAGCTGTTTTTT.

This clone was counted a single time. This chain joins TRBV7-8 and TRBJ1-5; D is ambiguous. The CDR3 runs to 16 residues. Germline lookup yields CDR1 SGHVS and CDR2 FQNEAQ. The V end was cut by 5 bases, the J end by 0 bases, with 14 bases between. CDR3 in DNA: TGTGCCAGCAGCCCCGAGGCCGAGGGTAGCAATCAGCCCCAGCATTTT. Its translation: CASSPEAEGSNQPQHF.

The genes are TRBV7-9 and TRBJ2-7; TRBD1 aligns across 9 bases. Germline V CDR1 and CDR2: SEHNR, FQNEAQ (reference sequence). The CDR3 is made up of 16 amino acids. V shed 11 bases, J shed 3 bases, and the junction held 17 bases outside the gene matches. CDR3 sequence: CAGIPQPGQGFYEQYF. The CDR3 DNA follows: TGTGCCGGCATCCCTCAACCGGGACAGGGTTTCTACGAGCAGTACTTC. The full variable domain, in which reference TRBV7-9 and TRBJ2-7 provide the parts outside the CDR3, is DTGVSQNPRHKITKRGQNVTFRCDPISEHNRLYWYRQTLGQGPEFLTYFQNEAQLEKSRLLSDRFSAERPKGSFSTLEIQRTEQGDSAMYLCAGIPQPGQGFYEQYFGPGTRLTVT.

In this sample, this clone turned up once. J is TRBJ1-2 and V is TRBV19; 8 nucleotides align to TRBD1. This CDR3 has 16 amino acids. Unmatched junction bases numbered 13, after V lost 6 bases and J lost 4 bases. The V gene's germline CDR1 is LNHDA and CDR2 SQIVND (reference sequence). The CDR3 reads CASSQGTGHRFYGYTF. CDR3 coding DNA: TGTGCCAGTAGCCAGGGGACAGGCCACCGGTTCTATGGCTACACCTTC.

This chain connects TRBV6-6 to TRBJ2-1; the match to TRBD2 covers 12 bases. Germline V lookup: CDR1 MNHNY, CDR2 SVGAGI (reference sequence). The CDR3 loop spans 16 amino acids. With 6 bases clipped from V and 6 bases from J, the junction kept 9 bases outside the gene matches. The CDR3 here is CASSHPRLAGANEQFF. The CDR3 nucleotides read TGTGCCAGCAGCCATCCCCGACTAGCGGGAGCCAATGAGCAGTTCTTC.

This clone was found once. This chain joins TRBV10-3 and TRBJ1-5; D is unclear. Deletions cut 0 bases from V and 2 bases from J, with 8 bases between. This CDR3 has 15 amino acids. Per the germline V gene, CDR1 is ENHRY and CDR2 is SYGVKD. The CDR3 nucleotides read TGTGCCATCAGTGAGTCTATGGGAGGCAATCAGCCCCAGCATTTT. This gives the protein CAISESMGGNQPQHF.

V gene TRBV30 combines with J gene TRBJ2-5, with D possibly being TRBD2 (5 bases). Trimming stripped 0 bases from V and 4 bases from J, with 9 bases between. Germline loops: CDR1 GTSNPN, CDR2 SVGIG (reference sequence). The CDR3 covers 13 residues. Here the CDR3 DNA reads TGTGCCTGGAGTGTACGGAGGTTAGAGACCCAGTACTTC. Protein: CAWSVRRLETQYF.

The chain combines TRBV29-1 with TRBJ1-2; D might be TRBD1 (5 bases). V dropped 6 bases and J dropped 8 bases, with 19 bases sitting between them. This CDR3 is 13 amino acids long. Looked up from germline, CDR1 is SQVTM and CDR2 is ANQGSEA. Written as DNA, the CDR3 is TGCAGCGTCCACGGGACTGCAAACTCGGGCTACACCTTC. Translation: CSVHGTANSGYTF.

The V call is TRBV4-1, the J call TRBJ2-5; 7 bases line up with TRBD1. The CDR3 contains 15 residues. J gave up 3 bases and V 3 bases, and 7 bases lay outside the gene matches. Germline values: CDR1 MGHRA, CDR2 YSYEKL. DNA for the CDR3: TGCGCCAGCAGCCACCGAGGGGGCAGGGAAGAGACCCAGTACTTC. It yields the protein CASSHRGGREETQYF.